The entry below describes one T cell receptor (beta chain). Original methodology: For nucleated cells, counts were estimated from reference gene primer amplification. Clones were sequenced by immunoSEQ multiplex PCR, and TCRdb holds only the in-frame ones, with some missing. That table supplies the V and J calls and clone size; D and trimming were determined from the DNA. The table includes over 90,000 clones, over 85% detected once. The data are from a study of blood T cell repertoires in COVID-19. Study summary: T cells, B-cell-depleted T cells, or PBMCs provided the cDNA or gDNA that served as material.

CDR3 length: 14 amino acids. The germline V gene encodes CDR1 MNHEY and CDR2 SVGAGI. The junction had 3 bases not matched to a gene; V was cut back by 6 bases and J by 0 bases. The clonotype originates from a woman of 80 years or more in a cohort sampled during active COVID-19. The chain carries TRBV6-5 and TRBJ2-3; 7 nucleotides align to TRBD1. The sample was peripheral blood. The DNA of the CDR3 is TGTGCCAGCAGCGGACAGGCTAGCACAGATACGCAGTATTTT. Translation gives CASSGQASTDTQYF.